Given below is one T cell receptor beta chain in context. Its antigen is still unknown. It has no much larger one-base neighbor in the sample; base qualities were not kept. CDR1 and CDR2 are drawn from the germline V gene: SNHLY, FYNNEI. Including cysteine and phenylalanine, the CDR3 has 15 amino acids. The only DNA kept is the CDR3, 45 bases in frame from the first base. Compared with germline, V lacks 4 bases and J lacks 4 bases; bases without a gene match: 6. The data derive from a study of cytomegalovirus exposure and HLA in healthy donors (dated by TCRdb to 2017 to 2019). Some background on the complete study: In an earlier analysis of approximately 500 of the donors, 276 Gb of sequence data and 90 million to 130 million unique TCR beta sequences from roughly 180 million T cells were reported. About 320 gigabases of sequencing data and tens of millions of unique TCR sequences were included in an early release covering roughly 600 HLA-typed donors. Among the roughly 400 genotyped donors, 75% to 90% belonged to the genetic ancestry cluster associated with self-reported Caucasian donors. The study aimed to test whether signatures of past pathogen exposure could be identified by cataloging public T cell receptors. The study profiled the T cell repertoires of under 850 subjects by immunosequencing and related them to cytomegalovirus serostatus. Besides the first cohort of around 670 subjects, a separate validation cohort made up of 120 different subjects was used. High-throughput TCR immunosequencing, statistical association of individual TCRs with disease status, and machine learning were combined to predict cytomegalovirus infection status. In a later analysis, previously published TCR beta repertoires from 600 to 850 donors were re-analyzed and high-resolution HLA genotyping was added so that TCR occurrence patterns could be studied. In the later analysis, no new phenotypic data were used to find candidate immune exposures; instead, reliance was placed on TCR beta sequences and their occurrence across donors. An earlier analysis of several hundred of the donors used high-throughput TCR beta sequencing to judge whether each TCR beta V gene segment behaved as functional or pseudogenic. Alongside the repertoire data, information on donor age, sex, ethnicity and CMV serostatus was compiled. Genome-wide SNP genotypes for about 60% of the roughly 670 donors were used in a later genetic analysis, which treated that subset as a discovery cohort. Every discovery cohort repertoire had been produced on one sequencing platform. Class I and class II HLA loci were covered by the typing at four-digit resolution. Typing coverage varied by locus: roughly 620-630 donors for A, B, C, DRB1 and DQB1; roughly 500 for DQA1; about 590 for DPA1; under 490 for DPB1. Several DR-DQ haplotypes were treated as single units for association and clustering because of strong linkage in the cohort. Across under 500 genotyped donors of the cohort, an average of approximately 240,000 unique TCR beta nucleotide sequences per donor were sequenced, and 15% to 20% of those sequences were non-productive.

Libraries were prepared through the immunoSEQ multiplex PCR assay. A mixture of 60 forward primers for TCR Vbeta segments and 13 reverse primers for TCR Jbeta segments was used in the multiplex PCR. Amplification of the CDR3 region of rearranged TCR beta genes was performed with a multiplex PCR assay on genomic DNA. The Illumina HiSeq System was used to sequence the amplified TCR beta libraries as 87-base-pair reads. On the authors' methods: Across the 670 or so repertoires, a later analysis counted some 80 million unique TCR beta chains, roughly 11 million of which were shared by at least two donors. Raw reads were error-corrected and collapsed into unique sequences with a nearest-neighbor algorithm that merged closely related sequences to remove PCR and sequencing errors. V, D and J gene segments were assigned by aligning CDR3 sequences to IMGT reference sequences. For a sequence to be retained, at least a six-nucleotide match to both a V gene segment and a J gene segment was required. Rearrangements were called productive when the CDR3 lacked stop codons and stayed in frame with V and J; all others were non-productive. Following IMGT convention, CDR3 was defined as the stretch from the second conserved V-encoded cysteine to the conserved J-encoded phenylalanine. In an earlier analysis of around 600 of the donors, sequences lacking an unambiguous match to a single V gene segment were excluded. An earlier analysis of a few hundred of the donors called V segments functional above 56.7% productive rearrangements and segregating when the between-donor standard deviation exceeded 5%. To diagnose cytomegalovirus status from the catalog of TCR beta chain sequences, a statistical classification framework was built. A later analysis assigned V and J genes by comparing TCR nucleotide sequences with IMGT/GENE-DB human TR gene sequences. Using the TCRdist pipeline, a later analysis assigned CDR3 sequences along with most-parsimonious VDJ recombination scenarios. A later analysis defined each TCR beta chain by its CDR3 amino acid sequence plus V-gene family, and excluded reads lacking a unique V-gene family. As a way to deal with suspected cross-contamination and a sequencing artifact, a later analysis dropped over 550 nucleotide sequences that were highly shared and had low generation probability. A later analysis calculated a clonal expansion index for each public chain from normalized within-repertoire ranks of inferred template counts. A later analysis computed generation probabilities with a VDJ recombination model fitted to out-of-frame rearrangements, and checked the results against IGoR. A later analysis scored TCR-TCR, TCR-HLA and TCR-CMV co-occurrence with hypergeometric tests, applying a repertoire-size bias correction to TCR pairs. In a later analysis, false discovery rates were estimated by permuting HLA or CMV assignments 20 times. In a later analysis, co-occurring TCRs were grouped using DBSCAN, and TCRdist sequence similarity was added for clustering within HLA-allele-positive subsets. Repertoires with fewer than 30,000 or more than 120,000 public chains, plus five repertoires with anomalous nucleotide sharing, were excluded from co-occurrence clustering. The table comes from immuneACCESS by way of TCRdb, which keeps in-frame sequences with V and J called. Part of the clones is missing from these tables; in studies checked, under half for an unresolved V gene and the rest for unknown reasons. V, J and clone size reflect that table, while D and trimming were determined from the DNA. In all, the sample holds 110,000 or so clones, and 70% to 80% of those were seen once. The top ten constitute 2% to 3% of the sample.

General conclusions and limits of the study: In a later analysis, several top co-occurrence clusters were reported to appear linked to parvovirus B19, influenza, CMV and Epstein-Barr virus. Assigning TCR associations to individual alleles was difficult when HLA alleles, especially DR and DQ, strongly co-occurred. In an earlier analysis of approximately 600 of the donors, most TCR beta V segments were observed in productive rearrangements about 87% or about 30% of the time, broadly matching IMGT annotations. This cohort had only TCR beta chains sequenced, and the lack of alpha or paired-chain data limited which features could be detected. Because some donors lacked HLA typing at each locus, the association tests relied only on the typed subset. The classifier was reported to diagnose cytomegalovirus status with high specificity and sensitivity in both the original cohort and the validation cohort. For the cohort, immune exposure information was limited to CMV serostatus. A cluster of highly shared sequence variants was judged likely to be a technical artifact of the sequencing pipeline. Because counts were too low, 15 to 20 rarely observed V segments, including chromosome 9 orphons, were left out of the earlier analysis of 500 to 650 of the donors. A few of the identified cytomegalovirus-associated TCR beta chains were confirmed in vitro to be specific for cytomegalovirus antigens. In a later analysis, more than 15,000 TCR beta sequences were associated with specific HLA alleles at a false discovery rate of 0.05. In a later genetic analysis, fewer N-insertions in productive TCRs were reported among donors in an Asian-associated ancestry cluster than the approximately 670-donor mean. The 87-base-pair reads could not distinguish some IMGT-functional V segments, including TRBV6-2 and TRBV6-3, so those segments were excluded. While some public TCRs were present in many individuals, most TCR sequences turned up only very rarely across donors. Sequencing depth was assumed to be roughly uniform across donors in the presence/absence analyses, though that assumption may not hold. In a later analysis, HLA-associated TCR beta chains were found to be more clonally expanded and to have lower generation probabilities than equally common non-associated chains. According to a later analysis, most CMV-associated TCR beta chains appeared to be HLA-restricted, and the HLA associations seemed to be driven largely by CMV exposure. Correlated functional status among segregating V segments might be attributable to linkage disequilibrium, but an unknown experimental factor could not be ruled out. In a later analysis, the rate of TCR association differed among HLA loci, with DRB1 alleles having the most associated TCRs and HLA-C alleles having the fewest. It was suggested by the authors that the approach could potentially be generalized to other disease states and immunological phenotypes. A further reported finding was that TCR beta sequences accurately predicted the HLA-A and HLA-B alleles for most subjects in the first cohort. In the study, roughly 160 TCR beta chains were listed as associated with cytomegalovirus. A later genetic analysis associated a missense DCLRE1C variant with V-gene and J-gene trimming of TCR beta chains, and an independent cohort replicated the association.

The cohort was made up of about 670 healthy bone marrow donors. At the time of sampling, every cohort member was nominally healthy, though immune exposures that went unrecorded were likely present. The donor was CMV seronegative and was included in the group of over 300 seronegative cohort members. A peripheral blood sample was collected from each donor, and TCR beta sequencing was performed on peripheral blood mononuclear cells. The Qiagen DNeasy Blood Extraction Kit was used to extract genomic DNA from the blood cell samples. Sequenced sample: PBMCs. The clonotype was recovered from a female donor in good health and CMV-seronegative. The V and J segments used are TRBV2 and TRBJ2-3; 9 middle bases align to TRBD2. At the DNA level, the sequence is TGTGCCAGCAGTGGGTTTTTAGCGGGGGCAGATACGCAGTATTTT. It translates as CASSGFLAGADTQYF.